Following are 6 T cell receptor beta chains from one sample sequenced in a study of naive and memory T cell subsets. General observations from the study: Possibly reflecting memory cells re-expressing CD45RA, a few larger clonotypes occurred in naive repertoires, especially CD8.

For these TCRs, the target antigens are not known. An equimolar mix of two oligonucleotides served as the beta constant-region primer for TRBC1 and TRBC2. The ligated cDNA underwent four PCR rounds using SP2 and nested alpha and beta constant-region primers. TCRdb fed the UMI-ligation and nested PCR reads into MiXCR, producing one record per CDR3 protein. The profile covers roughly 100,000 distinct CDR3 sequences, with about 14% appearing a single time and around 2.8% taken by the ten largest. Source material: naive CD8+ T cells from blood. Receptors were obtained from a human donor in good health.

A few counts support this clonotype. This chain links TRBV27 with TRBJ2-1; 12 bases map to TRBD2. Germline V gives CDR1 MNHEY, CDR2 SMNVEV (reference sequence). J was trimmed by 6 bases and V by 6 bases; bases with no gene match: 6. CDR3 length equals 15 residues. This CDR3 reads CASRTGTSGPNEQFF. As DNA, the CDR3 is TGTGCCAGCAGAACCGGGACTAGCGGGCCCAATGAGCAGTTCTTC.

A few counts support this clonotype. The rearrangement links TRBV6-2 or TRBV6-3 to TRBJ1-5; D not resolved. This CDR3 has 14 residues. In germline, CDR1 is MNHEY, CDR2 SVGEGT. Trimming shortened V by 2 bases and J by 3 bases, and 8 bases separated the two germline ends. Here the CDR3 reads CASSYEDLNQPQHF. CDR3 bases: TGTGCCAGCAGTTACGAGGACCTCAATCAGCCCCAGCATTTT.

This clonotype has at least ten counts. CDR3 DNA sequence: TGTGCCAGCCGGACAGCCCAAGAGACCCAGTACTTC. Residues: CASRTAQETQYF. This chain uses TRBV7-6 with TRBJ2-5; D perhaps matches TRBD1 (6 bases). Germline-derived CDR1 and CDR2 are SGHVS and FNYEAQ. V gave up 8 bases and J gave up 1 base, with 8 bases separating them. The CDR3 has 12 amino acids. The whole variable domain, remainder taken from reference TRBV7-6 and TRBJ2-5, is GAGVSQSPRYKVTKRGQDVALRCDPISGHVSLYWYRQALGQGPEFLTYFNYEAQQDKSGLPNDRFSAERPEGSISTLTIQRTEQRDSAMYRCASRTAQETQYFGPGTRLLVL.

This chain connects TRBV14 to TRBJ2-1, with 7 nucleotides matching TRBD2. This CDR3 is built from 16 residues. Germline assignment: CDR1 SGHDN and CDR2 FVKESK. J lost 8 bases, V lost 3 bases, and 13 bases had no gene match. CDR3 in DNA: TGTGCCAGCAGCCAGGCGCTTTATACGGGAGGCGATGAGCAGTTCTTC. It specifies CASSQALYTGGDEQFF.

In this sample, this clonotype turned up a few times. The genes are TRBV12-3 or TRBV12-4 and TRBJ2-1; D call uncertain. The CDR3 totals 14 residues. Trimming left V 8 bases short and J 1 base short, with 12 bases between. Written as DNA, the CDR3 is TGTGCCAGCTTGCGTATCCTGTCCTACAATGAGCAGTTCTTC. This gives the protein CASLRILSYNEQFF.

The V call is TRBV15, the J call TRBJ2-1; possible D gene TRBD2, 6 bases. This CDR3 comprises 13 residues. The germline CDR1 and CDR2 sequences are LNHNV and YYDKDF (reference sequence). The V end was cut by 2 bases, the J end by 5 bases, with 7 bases between. CDR3 coding DNA: TGTGCCACCAGCAGATCGGGAGACAATGAGCAGTTCTTC. It translates to CATSRSGDNEQFF.